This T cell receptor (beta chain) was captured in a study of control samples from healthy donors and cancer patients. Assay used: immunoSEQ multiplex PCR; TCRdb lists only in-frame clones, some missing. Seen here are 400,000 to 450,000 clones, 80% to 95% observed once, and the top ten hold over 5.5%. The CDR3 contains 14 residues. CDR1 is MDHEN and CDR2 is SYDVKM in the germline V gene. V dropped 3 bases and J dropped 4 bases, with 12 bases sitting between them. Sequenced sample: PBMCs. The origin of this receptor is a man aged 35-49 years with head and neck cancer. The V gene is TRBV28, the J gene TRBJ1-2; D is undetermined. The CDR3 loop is CASSFPPGGYGYTF. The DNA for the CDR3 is TGTGCCAGCAGTTTCCCTCCTGGTGGCTATGGCTACACCTTC.